Listed here are 2 T cell receptor beta chains from one sample, sequenced in a study of radiation and T cells in renal cell carcinoma. Produced via immunoSEQ multiplex PCR; TCRdb's table is partial and in-frame only. The sample holds roughly 60,000 clones; roughly 79% are singletons and the top ten take 6.5% to 8%. Time point here: blood 2 weeks post-SBRT. Stated treatment: 15 Gy SBRT to primary tumor, nephrectomy 4 weeks later. The material sequenced was blood, taken from a patient whose treatment included radiotherapy and nephrectomy. The source of these receptors is a man between 60 and 75 years old with renal cell carcinoma.

This clone was found a few times. V usage is TRBV6-1 and J usage is TRBJ1-4; 9 bases are a match to TRBD1. This CDR3 contains 14 residues. Germline V CDR1 and CDR2: MNHNS, SASEGT. V was clipped by 6 bases and J by 8 bases; unmatched bases: 7. The CDR3 is CASRGQGGREKLFF. The CDR3 DNA is TGTGCCAGCAGGGGACAGGGAGGGAGAGAAAAACTGTTTTTT.

V is TRBV4-1 and J is TRBJ2-1; 7 positions match TRBD2. There are 16 residues in the CDR3. Germline assignment: CDR1 MGHRA and CDR2 YSYEKL. V was pared by 0 bases and J by 7 bases, with 9 bases of the junction left unmatched. The DNA for the CDR3 is TGCGCCAGCAGCCAAGACTGGGCGGGAGTGGCAAATGAGCAGTTCTTC. As protein: CASSQDWAGVANEQFF.